This record concerns one T cell receptor (beta chain) sequence. Its antigen is currently not known. The input lacks base qualities; no much larger clone sits a single base away. CDR1 SGHNT and CDR2 YYREEE are derived from the germline V gene (reference sequence). The cysteine opens and the phenylalanine closes a CDR3 of 15 amino acids. The CDR3 DNA has 45 bases and is translated from base 1. Trimming takes 5 bases off V and 6 bases off J; junction bases not matched to a gene: 12. The entry originates in a study of T cell responses to AZD1222 COVID-19 vaccine (dated by TCRdb to about 2021). Background on the whole study: AZD1222 recipients given second doses at about 4 weeks or at about 12 weeks were pooled, since spike-specific TCR depth and breadth were not found to differ between the two schedules. TCR sequencing was performed for roughly 240 trial participants, of whom around 200 were given two doses of AZD1222 and around 25 were given two doses of MenACWY control vaccine. Trial participants were enrolled by age into 18-55, 56-69 and 70-plus year subgroups, with 148, 28 and 57 TCR-sequenced participants respectively. Here is what the overall study found, with its caveats: Because no samples from the day 14 peak response were available, repertoires could be characterized only after the peak T cell response. In the small 56-69-year group, the increase in depth fell short of significance, most likely because of low power. Vaccine-associated CD4 TCRs spanned the whole spike protein, with dominant responses in regions 160-218 and 743-854. Nearly half of unique spike-specific TCRs reportedly recognized epitopes outside regions mutated in the B.1.351 and B.1.1.7 variants. Spike-specific TCR breadth and depth rose significantly after two AZD1222 doses compared with day 0 and with MenACWY recipients. Conclusions about previously exposed vaccinees are limited, since just 6 or 7 AZD1222 recipients were seropositive for SARS-CoV-2 at baseline. Participants were mostly white British, with more females than males. The authors suggested clonal diversity may have been underestimated.

The meaning of the sample's time point label: baseline before first vaccination. Samples from vaccinated people were obtained from the UK trials COV001 and COV002, which included a single-blind randomized controlled phase 2/3 trial of AZD1222 (ChAdOx1 nCoV-19) in healthy adults. Trial participant PBMC samples were collected at day 0 and day 28 after the second dose for TCRbeta chain sequencing. The CDR3 regions of human TCRbeta chains were analyzed by immunosequencing. In the authors' own workflow: TCRs in the repertoires were compared against a reference library of SARS-CoV-2-specific TCRs that had been generated with the MIRA antigen-specificity platform. Breadth meant the fraction of unique TCRs that were SARS-CoV-2-associated, whereas depth meant the fraction of total T cells that were SARS-CoV-2-associated. Using the MIRA data, each spike-specific TCR was mapped to the spike region that the TCR reacts to and placed in a CD4 or CD8 class. Log10-transformed breadth and depth values were compared by one-way ANOVA with Sidak's multiple comparisons tests. TCRdb holds this immuneACCESS table with in-frame rearrangements only. Some clones are missing; in checked studies, unresolved V genes explain under half, and the rest has no known cause. V and J calls and clone size follow that table, whereas D and trimming were derived from the DNA. The sample yields over 150,000 clones; about nine tenths were counted once. The ten largest account for less than 3.5% of the sample.

Material: peripheral blood, obtained on day 0 of AZD1222 vaccination. This receptor was obtained from an adult in good health. The sequence joins TRBV5-4 to TRBJ2-7, and 9 junction bases match TRBD1. The DNA is TGTGCCAGCAGTCTGGGGGGGACAGGGATAGGCGAGCAGTACTTC. Its protein product is CASSLGGTGIGEQYF.